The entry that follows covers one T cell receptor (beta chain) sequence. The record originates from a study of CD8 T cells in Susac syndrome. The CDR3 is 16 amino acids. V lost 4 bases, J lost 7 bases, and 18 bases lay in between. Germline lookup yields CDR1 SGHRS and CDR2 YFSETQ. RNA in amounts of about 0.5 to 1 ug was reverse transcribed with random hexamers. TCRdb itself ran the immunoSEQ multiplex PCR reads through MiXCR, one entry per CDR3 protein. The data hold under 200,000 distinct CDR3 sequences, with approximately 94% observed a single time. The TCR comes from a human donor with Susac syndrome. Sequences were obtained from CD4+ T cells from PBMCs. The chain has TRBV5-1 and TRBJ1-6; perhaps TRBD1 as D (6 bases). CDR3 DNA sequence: TGCGCCAGCAGCCAGAACGGACAGACGGTGAATTCACCCCTCCACTTT. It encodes CASSQNGQTVNSPLHF.